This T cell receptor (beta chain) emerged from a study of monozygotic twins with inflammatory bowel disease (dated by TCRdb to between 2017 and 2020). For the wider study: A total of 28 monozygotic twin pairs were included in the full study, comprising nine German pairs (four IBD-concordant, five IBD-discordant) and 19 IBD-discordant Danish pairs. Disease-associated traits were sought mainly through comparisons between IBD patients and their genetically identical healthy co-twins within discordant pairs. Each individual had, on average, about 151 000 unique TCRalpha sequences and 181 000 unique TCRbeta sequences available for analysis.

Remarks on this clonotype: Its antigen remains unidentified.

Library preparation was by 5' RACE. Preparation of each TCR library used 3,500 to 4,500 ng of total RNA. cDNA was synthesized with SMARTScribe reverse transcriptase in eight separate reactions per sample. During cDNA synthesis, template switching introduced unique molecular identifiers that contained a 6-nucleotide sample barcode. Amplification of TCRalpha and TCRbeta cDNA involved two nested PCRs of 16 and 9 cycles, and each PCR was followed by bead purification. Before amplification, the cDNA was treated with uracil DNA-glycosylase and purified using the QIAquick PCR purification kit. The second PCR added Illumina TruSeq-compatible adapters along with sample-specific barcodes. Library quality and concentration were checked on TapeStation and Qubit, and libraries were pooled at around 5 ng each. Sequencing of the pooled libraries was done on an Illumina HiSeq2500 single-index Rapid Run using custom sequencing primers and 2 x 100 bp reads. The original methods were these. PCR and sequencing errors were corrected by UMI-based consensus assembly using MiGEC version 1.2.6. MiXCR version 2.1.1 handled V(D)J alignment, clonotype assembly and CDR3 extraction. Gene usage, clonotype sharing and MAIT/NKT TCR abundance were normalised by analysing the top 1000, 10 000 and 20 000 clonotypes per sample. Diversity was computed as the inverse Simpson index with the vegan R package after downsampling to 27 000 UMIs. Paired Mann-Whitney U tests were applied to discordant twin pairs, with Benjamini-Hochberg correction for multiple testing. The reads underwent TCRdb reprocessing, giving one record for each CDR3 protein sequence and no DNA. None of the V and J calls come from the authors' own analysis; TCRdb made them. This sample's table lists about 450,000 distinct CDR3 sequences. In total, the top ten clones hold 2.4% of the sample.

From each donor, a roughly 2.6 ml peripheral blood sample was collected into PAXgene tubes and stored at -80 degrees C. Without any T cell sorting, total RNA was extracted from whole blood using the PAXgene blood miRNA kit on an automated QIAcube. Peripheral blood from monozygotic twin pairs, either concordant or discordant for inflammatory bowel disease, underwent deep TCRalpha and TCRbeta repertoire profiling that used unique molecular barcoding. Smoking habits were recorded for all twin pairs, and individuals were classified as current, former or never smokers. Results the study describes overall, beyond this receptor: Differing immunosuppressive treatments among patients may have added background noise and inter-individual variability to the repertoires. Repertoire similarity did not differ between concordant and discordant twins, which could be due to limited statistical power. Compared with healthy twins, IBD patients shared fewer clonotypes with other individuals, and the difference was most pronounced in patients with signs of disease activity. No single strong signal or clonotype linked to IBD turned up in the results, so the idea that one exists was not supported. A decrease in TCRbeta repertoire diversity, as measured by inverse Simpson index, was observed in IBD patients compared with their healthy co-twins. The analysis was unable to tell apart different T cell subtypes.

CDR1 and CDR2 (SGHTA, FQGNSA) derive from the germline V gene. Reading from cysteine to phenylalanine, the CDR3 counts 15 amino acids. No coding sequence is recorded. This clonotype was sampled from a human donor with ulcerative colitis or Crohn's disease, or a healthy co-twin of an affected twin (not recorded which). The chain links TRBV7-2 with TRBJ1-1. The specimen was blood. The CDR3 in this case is CASSLVGDKNTEAFF.